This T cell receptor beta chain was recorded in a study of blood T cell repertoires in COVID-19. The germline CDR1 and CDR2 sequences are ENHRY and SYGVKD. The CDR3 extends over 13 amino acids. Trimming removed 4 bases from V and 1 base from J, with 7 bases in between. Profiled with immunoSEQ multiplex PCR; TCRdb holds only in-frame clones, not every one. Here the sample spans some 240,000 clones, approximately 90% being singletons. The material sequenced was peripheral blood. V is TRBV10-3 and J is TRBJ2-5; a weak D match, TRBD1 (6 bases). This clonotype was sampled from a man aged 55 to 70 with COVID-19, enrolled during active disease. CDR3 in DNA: TGTGCCATCAGTGGGACAGCCCAAGAGACCCAGTACTTC. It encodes CAISGTAQETQYF.